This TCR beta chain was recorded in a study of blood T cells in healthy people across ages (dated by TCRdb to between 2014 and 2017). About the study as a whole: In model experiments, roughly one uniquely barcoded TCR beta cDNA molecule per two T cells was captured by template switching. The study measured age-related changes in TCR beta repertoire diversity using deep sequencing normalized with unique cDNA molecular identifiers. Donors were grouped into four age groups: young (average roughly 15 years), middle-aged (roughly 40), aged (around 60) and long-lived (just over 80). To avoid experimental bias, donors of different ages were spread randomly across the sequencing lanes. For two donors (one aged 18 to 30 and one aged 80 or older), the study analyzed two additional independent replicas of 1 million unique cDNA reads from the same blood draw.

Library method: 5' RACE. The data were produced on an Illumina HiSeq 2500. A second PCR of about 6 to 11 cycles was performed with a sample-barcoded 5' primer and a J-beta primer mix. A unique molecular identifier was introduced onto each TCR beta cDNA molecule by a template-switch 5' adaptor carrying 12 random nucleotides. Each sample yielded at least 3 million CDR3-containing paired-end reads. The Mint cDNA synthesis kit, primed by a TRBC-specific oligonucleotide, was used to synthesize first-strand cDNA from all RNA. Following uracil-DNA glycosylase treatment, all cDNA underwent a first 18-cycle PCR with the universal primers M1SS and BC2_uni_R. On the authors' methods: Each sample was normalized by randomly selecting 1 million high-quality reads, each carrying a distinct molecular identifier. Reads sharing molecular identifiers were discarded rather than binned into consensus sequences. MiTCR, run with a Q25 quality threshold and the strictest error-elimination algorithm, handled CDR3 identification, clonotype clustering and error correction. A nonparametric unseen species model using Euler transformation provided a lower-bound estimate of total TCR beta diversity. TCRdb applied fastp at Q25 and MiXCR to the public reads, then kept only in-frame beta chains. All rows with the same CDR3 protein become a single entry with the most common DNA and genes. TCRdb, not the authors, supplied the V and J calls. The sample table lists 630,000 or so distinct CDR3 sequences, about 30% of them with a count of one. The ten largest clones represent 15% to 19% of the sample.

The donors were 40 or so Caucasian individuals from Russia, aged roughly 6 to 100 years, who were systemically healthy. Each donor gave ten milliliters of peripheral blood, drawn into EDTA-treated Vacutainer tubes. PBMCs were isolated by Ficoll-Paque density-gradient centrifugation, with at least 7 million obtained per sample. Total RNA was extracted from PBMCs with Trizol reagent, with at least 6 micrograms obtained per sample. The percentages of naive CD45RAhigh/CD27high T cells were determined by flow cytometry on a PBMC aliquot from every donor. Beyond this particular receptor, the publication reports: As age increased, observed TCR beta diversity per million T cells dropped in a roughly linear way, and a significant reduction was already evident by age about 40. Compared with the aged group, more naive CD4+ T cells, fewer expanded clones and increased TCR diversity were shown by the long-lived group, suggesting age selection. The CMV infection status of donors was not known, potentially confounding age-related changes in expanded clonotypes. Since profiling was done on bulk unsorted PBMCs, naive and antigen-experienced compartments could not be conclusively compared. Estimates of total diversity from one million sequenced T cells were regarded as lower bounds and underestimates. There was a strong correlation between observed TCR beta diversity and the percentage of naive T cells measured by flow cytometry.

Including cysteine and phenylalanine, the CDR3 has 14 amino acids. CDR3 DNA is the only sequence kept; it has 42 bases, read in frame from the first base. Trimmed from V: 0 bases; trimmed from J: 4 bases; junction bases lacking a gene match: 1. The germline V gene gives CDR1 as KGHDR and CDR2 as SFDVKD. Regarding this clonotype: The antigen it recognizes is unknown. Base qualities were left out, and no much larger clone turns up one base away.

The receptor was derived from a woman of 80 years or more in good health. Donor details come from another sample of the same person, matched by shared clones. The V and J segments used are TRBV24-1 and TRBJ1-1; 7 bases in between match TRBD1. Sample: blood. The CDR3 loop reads CATSDLQGVTEAFF. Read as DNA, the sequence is TGTGCCACCAGTGATTTGCAGGGGGTCACTGAAGCTTTCTTT.